This T cell receptor beta chain stems from a study of T cell responses to AZD1222 COVID-19 vaccine. Trimming pared 0 bases from V and 7 bases from J, leaving 7 bases between. The CDR3 covers 14 residues. Germline assignment: CDR1 MGHRA and CDR2 YSYEKL. Measured with immunoSEQ multiplex PCR; TCRdb has only the in-frame clones, and not every one. The sample includes around 190,000 clones, 85% to 95% of them seen just once. The sequence came from an adult in good health. V gene TRBV4-1 combines with J gene TRBJ1-6; D remains ambiguous. The sample in question was peripheral blood, obtained on day 0 of AZD1222 vaccination. The CDR3 DNA reads as TGCGCCAGCAGCCAAGAGGCCAAGAATTCACCCCTCCACTTT. Translating it yields CASSQEAKNSPLHF.